This T cell receptor beta chain is from a study of technical replicates of blood from a handful of donors. The CDR3 consists of 15 residues. Trimming cost V 5 bases and J 2 bases; bases outside gene matches: 7. Germline assignment: CDR1 MNHEY and CDR2 SMNVEV (reference sequence). Profiled with immunoSEQ multiplex PCR; TCRdb holds only in-frame clones, not every one. The sample gives some 84,000 clones, roughly 91% of which show up once; around 0.42% is in the top ten. The clonotype comes from a human donor in good health. The genes are TRBV27 and TRBJ2-7; 9 bases are shared with TRBD1. The sequenced sample was T cells isolated from PBMCs. The DNA for the CDR3 is TGTGCCAGCAGTCCCTATAGGGACAGGGCCTACGAGCAGTACTTC. Protein sequence: CASSPYRDRAYEQYF.